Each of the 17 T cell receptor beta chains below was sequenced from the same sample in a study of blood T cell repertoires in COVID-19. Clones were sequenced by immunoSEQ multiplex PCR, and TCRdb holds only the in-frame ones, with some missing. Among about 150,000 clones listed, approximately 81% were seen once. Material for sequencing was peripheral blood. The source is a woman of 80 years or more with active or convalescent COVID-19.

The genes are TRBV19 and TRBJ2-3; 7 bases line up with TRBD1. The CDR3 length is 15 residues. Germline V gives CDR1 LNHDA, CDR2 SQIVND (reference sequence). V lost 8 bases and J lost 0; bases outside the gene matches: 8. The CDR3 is CASSTGTASTDTQYF. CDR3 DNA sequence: TGTGCCAGTTCCACCGGGACAGCTAGCACAGATACGCAGTATTTT.

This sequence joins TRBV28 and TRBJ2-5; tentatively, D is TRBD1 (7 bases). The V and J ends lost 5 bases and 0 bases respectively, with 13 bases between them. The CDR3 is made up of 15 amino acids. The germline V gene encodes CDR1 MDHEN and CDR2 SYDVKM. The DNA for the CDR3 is TGTGCCAGCAGTCTACAGGGGAGGTACCAAGAGACCCAGTACTTC. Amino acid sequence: CASSLQGRYQETQYF.

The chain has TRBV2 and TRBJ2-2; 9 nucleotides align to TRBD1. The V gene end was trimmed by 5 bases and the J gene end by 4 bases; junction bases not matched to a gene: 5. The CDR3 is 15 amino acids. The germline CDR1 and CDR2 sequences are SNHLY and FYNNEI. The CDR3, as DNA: TGTGCCAGCAGTCGGGACAGGGTCAGCACCGGGGAGCTGTTTTTT. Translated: CASSRDRVSTGELFF. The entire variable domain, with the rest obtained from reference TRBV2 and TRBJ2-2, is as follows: EPEVTQTPSHQVTQMGQEVILRCVPISNHLYFYWYRQILGQKVEFLVSFYNNEISEKSEIFDDQFSVERPDGSNFTLKIRSTKLEDSAMYFCASSRDRVSTGELFFGEGSRLTVL.

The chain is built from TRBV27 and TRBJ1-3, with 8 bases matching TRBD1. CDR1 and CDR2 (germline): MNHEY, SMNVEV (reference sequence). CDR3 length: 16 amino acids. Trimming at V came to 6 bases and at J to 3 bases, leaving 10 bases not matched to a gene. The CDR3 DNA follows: TGTGCCAGCAGCCCTGCCACAGGGGGGATTGGAAACACCATATATTTT. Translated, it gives CASSPATGGIGNTIYF.

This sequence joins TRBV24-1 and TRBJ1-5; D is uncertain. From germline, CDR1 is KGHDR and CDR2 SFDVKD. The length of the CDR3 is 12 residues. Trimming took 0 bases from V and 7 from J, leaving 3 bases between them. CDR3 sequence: CATSDLGQPQHF. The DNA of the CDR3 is TGTGCCACCAGTGATTTGGGCCAGCCCCAGCATTTT.

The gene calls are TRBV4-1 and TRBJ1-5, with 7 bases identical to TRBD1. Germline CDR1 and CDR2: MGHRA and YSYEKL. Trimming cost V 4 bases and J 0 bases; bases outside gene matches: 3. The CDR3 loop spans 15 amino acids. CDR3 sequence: CASSRGDSSNQPQHF. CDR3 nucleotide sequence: TGCGCCAGCAGCCGGGGGGACAGTAGCAATCAGCCCCAGCATTTT.

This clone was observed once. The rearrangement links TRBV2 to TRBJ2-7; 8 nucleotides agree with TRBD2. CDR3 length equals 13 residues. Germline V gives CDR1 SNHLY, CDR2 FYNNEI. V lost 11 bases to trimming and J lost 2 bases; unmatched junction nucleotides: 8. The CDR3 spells CAGTGGLAYEQYF. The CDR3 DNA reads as TGTGCCGGCACGGGAGGGCTGGCCTACGAGCAGTACTTC. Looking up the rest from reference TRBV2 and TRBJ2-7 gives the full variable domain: EPEVTQTPSHQVTQMGQEVILRCVPISNHLYFYWYRQILGQKVEFLVSFYNNEISEKSEIFDDQFSVERPDGSNFTLKIRSTKLEDSAMYFCAGTGGLAYEQYFGPGTRLTVT.

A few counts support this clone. CDR3 bases: TGTGCCAGCAGCTTACGGACAGGGCTTGTCGATGAGCAGTTCTTC. It codes for CASSLRTGLVDEQFF. This rearrangement joins TRBV13 to TRBJ2-1; TRBD1 aligns across 8 bases. Per germline, CDR1 PRHDT and CDR2 FYEKMQ (reference sequence). J gave up 8 bases and V 2 bases, and 8 bases lay outside the gene matches. The CDR3 sequence is 15 residues long.

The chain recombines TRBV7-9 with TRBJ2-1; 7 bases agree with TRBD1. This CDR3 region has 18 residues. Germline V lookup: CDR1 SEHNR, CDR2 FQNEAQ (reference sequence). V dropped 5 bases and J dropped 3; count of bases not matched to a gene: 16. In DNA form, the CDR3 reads TGTGCCAGCAGCCGACTCGCTGTTCGGGGACAGAACTACAATGAGCAGTTCTTC. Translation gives CASSRLAVRGQNYNEQFF.

The CDR3 region has the DNA TGTGCCAGCTCACCTCAGACAGGACTCGGCACTGAAGCTTTCTTT. Translated: CASSPQTGLGTEAFF. The chain recombines TRBV18 with TRBJ1-1; TRBD1 is a possible D gene (6 bases). Germline V lookup: CDR1 KGHSH, CDR2 LQKENI. CDR3 size: 15 residues. V was shortened by 3 bases and J by 4 bases, with 15 bases between the two germline ends.

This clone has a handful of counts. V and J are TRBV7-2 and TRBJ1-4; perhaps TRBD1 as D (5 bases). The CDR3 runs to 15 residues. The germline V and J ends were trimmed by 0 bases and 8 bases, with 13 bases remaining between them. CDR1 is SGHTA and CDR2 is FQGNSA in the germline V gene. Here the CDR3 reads CASSLANRGSEKLFF. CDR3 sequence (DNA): TGTGCCAGCAGCTTAGCGAATAGGGGCAGCGAAAAACTGTTTTTT.

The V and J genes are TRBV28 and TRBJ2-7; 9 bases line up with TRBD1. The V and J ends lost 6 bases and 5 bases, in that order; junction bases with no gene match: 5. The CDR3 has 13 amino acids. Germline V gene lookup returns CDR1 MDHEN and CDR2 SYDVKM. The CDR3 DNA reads TGTGCCAGCAGCTTGGGACAGGGTAACGAGCAGTACTTC. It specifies CASSLGQGNEQYF.

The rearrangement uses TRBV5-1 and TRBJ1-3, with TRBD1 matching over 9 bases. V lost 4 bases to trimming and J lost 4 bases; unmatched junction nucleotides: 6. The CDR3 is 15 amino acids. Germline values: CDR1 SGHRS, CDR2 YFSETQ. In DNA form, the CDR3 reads TGCGCCAGCAGCGACCCGGGACAGGGCGGAAACACCATATATTTT. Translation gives CASSDPGQGGNTIYF. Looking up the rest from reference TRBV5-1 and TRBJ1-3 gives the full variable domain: KAGVTQTPRYLIKTRGQQVTLSCSPISGHRSVSWYQQTPGQGLQFLFEYFSETQRNKGNFPGRFSGRQFSNSRSEMNVSTLELGDSALYLCASSDPGQGGNTIYFGEGSWLTVV.

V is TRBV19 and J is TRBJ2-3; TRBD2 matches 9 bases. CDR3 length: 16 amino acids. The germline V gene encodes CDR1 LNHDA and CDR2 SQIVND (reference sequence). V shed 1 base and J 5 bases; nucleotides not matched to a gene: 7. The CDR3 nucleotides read TGTGCCAGTAGTATAGCAGGCGGGAGGGCCGGAGATACGCAGTATTTT. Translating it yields CASSIAGGRAGDTQYF.

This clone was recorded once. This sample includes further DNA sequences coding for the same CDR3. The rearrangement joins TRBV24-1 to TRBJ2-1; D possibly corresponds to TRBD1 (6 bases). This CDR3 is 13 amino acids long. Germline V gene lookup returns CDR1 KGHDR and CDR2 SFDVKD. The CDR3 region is CATGTSSYNEQFF. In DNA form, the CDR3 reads TGTGCAACCGGGACAAGCTCCTACAATGAGCAGTTCTTC.

CDR3 in amino acids: CASSSRDRIDGSNEKLFF. The CDR3 nucleotides are TGTGCCAGCAGCAGCCGGGACAGGATAGATGGGTCTAATGAAAAACTGTTTTTT. The rearrangement uses TRBV5-5 and TRBJ1-4, with 8 nucleotides matching TRBD1. The germline gives CDR1 SGHKS, CDR2 YYEKEE (reference sequence). CDR3 length: 18 residues. V gave up 4 bases and J gave up 3 bases; unmatched junction bases: 14.

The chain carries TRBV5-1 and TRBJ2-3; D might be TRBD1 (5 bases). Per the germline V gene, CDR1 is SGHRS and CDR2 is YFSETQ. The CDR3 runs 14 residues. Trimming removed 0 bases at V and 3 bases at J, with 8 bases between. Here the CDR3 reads CASSLDQGTDTQYF. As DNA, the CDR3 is TGCGCCAGCAGCTTGGACCAGGGAACAGATACGCAGTATTTT. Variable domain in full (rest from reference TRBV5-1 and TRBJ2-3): KAGVTQTPRYLIKTRGQQVTLSCSPISGHRSVSWYQQTPGQGLQFLFEYFSETQRNKGNFPGRFSGRQFSNSRSEMNVSTLELGDSALYLCASSLDQGTDTQYFGPGTRLTVL.